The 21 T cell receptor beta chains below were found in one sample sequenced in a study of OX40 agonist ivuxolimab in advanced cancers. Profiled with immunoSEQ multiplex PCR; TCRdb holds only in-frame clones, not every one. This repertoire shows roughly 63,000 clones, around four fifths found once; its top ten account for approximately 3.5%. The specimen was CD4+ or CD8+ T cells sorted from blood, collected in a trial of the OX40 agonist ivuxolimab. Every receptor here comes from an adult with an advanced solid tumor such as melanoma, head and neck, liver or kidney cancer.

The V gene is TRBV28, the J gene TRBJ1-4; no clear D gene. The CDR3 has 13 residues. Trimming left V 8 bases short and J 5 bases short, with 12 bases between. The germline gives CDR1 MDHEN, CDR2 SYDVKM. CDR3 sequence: CASGLEGNEKLFF. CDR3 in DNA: TGTGCCAGCGGGTTAGAGGGCAATGAAAAACTGTTTTTT. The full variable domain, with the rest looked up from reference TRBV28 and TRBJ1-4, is DVKVTQSSRYLVKRTGEKVFLECVQDMDHENMFWYRQDPGLGLRLIYFSYDVKMKEKGDIPEGYSVSREKKERFSLILESASTNQTSMYLCASGLEGNEKLFFGSGTQLSVL.

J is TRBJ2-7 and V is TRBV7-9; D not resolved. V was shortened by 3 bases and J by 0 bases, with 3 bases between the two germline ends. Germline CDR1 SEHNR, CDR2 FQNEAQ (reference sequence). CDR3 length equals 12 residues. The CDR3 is CASSLVSYEQYF. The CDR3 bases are TGTGCCAGCAGCTTGGTCTCCTACGAGCAGTACTTC.

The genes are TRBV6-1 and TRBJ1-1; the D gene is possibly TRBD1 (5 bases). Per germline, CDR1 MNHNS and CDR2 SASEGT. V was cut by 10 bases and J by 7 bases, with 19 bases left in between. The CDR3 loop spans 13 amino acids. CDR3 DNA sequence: TGTGCCACCTCCCAATCGCCGGGACTTGAAGCTTTCTTT. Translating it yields CATSQSPGLEAFF.

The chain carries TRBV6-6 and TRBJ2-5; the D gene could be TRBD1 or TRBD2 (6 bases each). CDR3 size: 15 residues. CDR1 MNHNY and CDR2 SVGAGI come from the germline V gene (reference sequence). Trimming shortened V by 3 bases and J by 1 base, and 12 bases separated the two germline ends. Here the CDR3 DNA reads TGTGCCAGCAGTTATAACCCGGGGGCCCAAGAGACCCAGTACTTC. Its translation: CASSYNPGAQETQYF.

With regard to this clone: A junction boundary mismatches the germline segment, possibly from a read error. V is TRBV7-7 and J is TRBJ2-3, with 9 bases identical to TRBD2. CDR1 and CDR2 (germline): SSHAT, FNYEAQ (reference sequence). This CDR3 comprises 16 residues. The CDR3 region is CASSSGLAHSTDTQYF. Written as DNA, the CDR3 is TGTGCTAGCAGCTCCGGACTAGCGCATAGCACAGATACGCAGTATTTT.

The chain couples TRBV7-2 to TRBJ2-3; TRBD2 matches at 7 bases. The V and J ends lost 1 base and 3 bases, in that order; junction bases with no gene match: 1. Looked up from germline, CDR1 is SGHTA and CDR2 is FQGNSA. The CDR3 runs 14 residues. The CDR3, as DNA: TGTGCCAGCAGCTTAGTCGGGGGGACAGATACGCAGTATTTT. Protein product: CASSLVGGTDTQYF.

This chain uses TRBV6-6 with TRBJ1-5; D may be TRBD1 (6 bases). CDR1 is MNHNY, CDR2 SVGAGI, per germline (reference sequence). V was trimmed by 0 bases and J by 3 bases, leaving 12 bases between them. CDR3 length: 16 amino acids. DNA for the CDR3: TGTGCCAGCAGTTACTCCGGGGGGCTGAACAATCAGCCCCAGCATTTT. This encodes CASSYSGGLNNQPQHF.

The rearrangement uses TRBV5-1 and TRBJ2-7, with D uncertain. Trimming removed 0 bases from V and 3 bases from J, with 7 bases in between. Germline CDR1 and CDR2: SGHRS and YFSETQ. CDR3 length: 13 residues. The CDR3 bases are TGCGCCAGCAGCTTGGATACGCGCTACGAGCAGTACTTC. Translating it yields CASSLDTRYEQYF.

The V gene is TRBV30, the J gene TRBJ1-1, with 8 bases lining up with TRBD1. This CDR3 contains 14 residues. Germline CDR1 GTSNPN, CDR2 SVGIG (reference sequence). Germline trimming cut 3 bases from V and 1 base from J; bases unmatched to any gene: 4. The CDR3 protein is CAWSPGTGNTEAFF. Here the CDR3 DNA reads TGTGCCTGGAGCCCCGGGACAGGGAACACTGAAGCTTTCTTT.

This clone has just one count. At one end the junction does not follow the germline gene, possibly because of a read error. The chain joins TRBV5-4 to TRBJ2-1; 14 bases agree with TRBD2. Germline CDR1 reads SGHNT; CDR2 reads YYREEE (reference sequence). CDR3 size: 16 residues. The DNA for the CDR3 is TGTGCCAGCAGCGACGGGACTAGCGGGGGCCCTAATGCGCAGTTCTTC. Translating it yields CASSDGTSGGPNAQFF.

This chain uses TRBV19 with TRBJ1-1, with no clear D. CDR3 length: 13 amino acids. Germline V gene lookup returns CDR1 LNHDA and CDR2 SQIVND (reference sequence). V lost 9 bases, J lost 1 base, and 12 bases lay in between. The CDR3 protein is CASSDKPNTEAFF. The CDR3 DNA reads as TGTGCCAGCTCTGACAAACCGAACACTGAAGCTTTCTTT.

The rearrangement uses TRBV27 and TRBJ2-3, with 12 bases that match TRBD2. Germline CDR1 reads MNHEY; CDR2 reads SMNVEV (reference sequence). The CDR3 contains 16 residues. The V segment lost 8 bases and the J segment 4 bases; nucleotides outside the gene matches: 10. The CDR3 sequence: CASRTGTSGLSDTQYF. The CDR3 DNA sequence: TGTGCCAGCCGGACCGGGACTAGCGGGCTTTCAGATACGCAGTATTTT.

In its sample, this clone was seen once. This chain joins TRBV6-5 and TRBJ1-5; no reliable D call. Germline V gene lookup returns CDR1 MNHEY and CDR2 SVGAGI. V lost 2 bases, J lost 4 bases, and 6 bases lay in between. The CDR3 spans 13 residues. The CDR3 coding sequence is TGTGCCAGCAGTTACGGGCTGAATCAGCCCCAGCATTTT. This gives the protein CASSYGLNQPQHF.

CDR3 region: CASSSPGGGTGELFF. The CDR3 DNA is TGTGCCAGCAGTTCCCCCGGCGGGGGTACCGGGGAGCTGTTTTTT. This chain uses TRBV28 with TRBJ2-2, with TRBD2 identical over 7 bases. The ends lost 4 bases at V and 5 bases at J; junction bases unmatched: 7. Germline values: CDR1 MDHEN, CDR2 SYDVKM. The CDR3 covers 15 residues.

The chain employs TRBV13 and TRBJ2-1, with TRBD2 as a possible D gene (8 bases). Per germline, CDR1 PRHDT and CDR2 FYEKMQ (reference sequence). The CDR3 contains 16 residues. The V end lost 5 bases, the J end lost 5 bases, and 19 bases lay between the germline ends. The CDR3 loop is CASSQREGARNNEQFF. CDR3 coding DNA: TGTGCCAGCAGCCAACGGGAGGGGGCGAGGAACAATGAGCAGTTCTTC.

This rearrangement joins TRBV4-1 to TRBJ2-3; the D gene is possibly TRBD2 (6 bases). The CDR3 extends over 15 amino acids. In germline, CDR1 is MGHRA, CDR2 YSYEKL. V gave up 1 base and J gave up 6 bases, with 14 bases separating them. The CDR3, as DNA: TGCGCCAGCAGCCAAGGGGACGGGGGTTTTGATACGCAGTATTTT. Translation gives CASSQGDGGFDTQYF.

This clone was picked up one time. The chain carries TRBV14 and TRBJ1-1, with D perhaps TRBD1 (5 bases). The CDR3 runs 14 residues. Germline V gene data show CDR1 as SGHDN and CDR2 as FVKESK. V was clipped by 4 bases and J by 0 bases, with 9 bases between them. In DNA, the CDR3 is TGTGCCAGCAGCCGAGGACACTTGAACACTGAAGCTTTCTTT. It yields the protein CASSRGHLNTEAFF. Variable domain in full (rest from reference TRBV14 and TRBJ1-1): EAGVTQFPSHSVIEKGQTVTLRCDPISGHDNLYWYRRVMGKEIKFLLHFVKESKQDESGMPNNRFLAERTGGTYSTLKVQPAELEDSGVYFCASSRGHLNTEAFFGQGTRLTVV.

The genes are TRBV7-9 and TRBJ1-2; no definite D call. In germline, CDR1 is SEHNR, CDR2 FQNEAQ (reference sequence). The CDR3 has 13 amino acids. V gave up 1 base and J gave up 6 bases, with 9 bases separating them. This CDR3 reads CASSLETRHGYTF. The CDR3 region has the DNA TGTGCCAGCAGCTTAGAGACACGGCATGGCTACACCTTC.

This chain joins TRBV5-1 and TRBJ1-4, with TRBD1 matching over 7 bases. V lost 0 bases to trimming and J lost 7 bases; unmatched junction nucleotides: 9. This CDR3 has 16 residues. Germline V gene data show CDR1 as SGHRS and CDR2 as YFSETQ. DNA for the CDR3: TGCGCCAGCAGCTTGGAACAGGGGAGGATGGCTGAAAAACTGTTTTTT. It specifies CASSLEQGRMAEKLFF.

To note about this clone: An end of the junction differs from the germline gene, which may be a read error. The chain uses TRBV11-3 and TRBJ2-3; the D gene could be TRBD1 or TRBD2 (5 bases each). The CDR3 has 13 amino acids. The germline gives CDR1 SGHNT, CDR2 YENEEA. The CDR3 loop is CACSLLGTDTQYF. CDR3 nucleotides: TGTGCCTGCAGCTTATTGGGGACGGATACGCAGTATTTT.

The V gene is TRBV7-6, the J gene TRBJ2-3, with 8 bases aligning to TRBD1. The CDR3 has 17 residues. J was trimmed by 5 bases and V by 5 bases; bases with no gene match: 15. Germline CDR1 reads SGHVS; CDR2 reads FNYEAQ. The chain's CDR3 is CASSPRGQGVPLDTQYF. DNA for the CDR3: TGTGCCAGCAGCCCCCGAGGACAGGGCGTACCCTTAGATACGCAGTATTTT.